Below, 9 T cell receptor beta chains from the same sample are listed, as sequenced in a study of cytomegalovirus exposure and HLA in healthy donors. PCR was performed using 60 Vbeta and 13 Jbeta primers. The data were produced by immunoSEQ multiplex PCR, yet TCRdb's version contains in-frame clones alone and is incomplete. The sample has about 140,000 clones, around 80% seen once. Sequencing was carried out using PBMCs. These receptors came from a man aged 35-49 years in good health and CMV-seronegative.

The gene calls are TRBV9 and TRBJ2-5, with D maybe TRBD1 (5 bases). Germline-derived CDR1 and CDR2 are SGDLS and YYNGEE. V lost 3 bases to trimming and J lost 2 bases, with 11 bases between them. This CDR3 has 14 residues. CDR3 loop: CASSAGHAQETQYF. The DNA of the CDR3 is TGTGCCAGCAGCGCAGGACACGCGCAAGAGACCCAGTACTTC.

The CDR3 nucleotides read TGTGCCAGCAGCCTTAAGACTAGCGGAGATACGCAGTATTTT. Its protein is CASSLKTSGDTQYF. The rearrangement joins TRBV7-6 to TRBJ2-3, with 9 bases lining up with TRBD2. Germline trimming cut 5 bases from V and 5 bases from J; bases unmatched to any gene: 5. From germline, CDR1 is SGHVS and CDR2 FNYEAQ. The CDR3 totals 14 residues.

The chain carries TRBV19 and TRBJ2-7; TRBD1 agrees at 8 bases. The CDR3 spans 14 residues. Germline V gives CDR1 LNHDA, CDR2 SQIVND (reference sequence). V trimming: 4 bases; J trimming: 2 bases; junction bases outside the gene matches: 4. CDR3 sequence: CASSTGTGPYEQYF. The DNA of the CDR3 is TGTGCCAGTAGTACCGGGACAGGACCCTACGAGCAGTACTTC.

This clone was recorded a few times. The chain employs TRBV5-5 and TRBJ2-2; the D gene is possibly TRBD1 (6 bases). The germline V and J ends were trimmed by 4 bases and 6 bases, with 19 bases remaining between them. The CDR3 runs 16 residues. Per germline, CDR1 SGHKS and CDR2 YYEKEE (reference sequence). Here the CDR3 reads CASSLKNQGISGELFF. DNA for the CDR3: TGTGCCAGCAGCCTAAAGAACCAGGGGATCTCCGGGGAGCTGTTTTTT.

The rearrangement links TRBV9 to TRBJ2-2, with 10 bases fitting TRBD1. CDR1 and CDR2 from the germline V gene are SGDLS and YYNGEE. The CDR3 extends over 14 amino acids. Trimming removed 7 bases from V and 7 bases from J; junction bases left unmatched: 7. Here the CDR3 DNA reads TGTGCCAGCCGCCGACAGGGGGCGGGCGGGGAGCTGTTTTTT. The encoded protein is CASRRQGAGGELFF.

The chain links TRBV19 to TRBJ1-2; the D gene is possibly TRBD1 (5 bases). Germline CDR1 is LNHDA and CDR2 is SQIVND (reference sequence). The CDR3 spans 16 residues. Trimming took 3 bases from V and 4 from J, leaving 18 bases between them. CDR3 coding DNA: TGTGCCAGTAGTATCGATCACGGACAAGGCGGCTATGGCTACACCTTC. Its translation: CASSIDHGQGGYGYTF.

The chain combines TRBV7-8 with TRBJ2-2; the match to TRBD1 covers 9 bases. This CDR3 spans 15 amino acids. The germline V gene has CDR1 SGHVS and CDR2 FQNEAQ. J lost 5 bases, V lost 3 bases, and 4 bases had no gene match. The CDR3, as DNA: TGTGCCAGCAGCTTTCGGACAGGGGCTACCGGGGAGCTGTTTTTT. This encodes CASSFRTGATGELFF.

V and J are TRBV25-1 and TRBJ2-7, with a weak D call TRBD2 (5 bases). This CDR3 is 14 amino acids long. Germline assignment: CDR1 MGHDK and CDR2 SYGVNS. The germline V and J ends were trimmed by 4 bases and 7 bases, with 17 bases remaining between them. In DNA form, the CDR3 reads TGTGCCAGCAGTGGGGTGGCCTTATCGGGGGAGCAGTACTTC. This sequence encodes CASSGVALSGEQYF.

Details on this clone: With a far larger clone one base away, a read error is the likely cause. The V call is TRBV5-4, the J call TRBJ2-3; TRBD2 matches 9 bases. Germline V gives CDR1 SGHNT, CDR2 YYREEE (reference sequence). CDR3 length: 17 amino acids. Trimming at V came to 4 bases and at J to 0 bases, leaving 9 bases not matched to a gene. CDR3 sequence: CASSRGTGTSSTDTQYF. The CDR3, as DNA: TGTGCCAGCAGCAGGGGGACCGGGACTAGCAGCACAGATACGCAGTATTTT.